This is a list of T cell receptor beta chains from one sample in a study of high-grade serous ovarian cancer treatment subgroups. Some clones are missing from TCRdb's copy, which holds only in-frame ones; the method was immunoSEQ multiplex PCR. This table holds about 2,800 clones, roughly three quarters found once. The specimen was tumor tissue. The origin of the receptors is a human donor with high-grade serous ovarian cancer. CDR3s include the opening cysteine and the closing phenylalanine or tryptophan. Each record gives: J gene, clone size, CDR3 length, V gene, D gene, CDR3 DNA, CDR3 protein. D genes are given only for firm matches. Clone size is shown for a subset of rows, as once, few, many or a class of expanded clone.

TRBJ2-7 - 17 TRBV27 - TGTGCCAGCAGTTTTTATGTCAGGCGTGTGGAGGTGGACGAGCAGTACTTC CASSFYVRRVEVDEQYF
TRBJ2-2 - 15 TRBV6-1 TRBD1 TGTGCCAGCAGTACCGGGACAGGGGGGACCGGGGAGCTGTTTTTT CASSTGTGGTGELFF
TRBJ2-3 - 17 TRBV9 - TGTGCCAGCAGCCCCCTGAGAGCGCTTCTCCCCACAGATACGCAGTATTTT CASSPLRALLPTDTQYF
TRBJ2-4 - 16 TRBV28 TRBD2 TGTGCCAGCAGCCCGGGTAGCGGGGGGGCAGTGAACATTCAGTACTTC CASSPGSGGAVNIQYF
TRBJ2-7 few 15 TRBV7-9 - TGTGCCAGCAGCTTCGGGGCGAGTAAGCACTACGAGCAGTACTTC CASSFGASKHYEQYF
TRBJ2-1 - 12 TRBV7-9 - TGTGCCAGCAGCTTACCAGTTCGAGAGCAGTTCTTC CASSLPVREQFF
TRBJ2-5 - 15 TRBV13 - TGTGCCAGCAGCTTAGGCGTCGGCTTCCAAGAGACCCAGTACTTC CASSLGVGFQETQYF
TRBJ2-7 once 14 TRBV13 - TGTGCCAGCGCCATTACCCCCCGCGAGTTCGAGCAGTACTTC CASAITPREFEQYF
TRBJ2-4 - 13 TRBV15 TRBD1 TGTGCCACCAGCGGGGACAGTAAAAACATTCAGTACTTC CATSGDSKNIQYF
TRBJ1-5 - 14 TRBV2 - TGTGCCAGCAAGGGGGAATGGTCTAATCAGCCCCAGCATTTT CASKGEWSNQPQHF
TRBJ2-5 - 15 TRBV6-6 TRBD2 TGTGCCAGCAGCCCCCTAGCGGGGGGCGTGGAGGCCCAGTACTTC CASSPLAGGVEAQYF
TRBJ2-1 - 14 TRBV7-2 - TGTGCCAGCACCTTTTTTGGGGGGAGCAATGAGCAGTTCTTC CASTFFGGSNEQFF
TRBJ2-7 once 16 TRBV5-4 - TGTGCCAGCAGCCCCTTTGGAGGCCTCGGAGCCTACGAGCAGTACTTC CASSPFGGLGAYEQYF
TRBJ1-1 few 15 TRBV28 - TGTGCCAGCAGCCCACCCGGGAGACCGAACACTGAAGCTTTCTTT CASSPPGRPNTEAFF
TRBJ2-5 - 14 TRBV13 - TGTGCCAGCAGCATCGGGACTTCGCAAGAGACCCAGTACTTC CASSIGTSQETQYF
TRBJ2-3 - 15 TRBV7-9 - TGTGCCAGCAGCTTAGAGGGGCGGCCTACAGATACGCAGTATTTT CASSLEGRPTDTQYF
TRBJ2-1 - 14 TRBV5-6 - TGTGCCAGCAGTTCTCAGTACTCCTACAATGAGCAGTTCTTC CASSSQYSYNEQFF
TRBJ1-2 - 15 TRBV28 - TGTGCCAGCACCTTACAGGCAAGAGGCCTCTATGGCTACACCTTC CASTLQARGLYGYTF
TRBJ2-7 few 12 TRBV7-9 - TGTGCCAGCAGCTTAGGGGAATACGAGCAGTACTTC CASSLGEYEQYF
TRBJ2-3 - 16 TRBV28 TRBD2 TGTGCCAGCAGTTTTAGCGGGAAGGGAGTCACAGATACGCAGTATTTT CASSFSGKGVTDTQYF
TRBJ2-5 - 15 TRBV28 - TGTGCCAGCAGTATCCCGGGATTACCGGGAGAGACCCAGTACTTC CASSIPGLPGETQYF
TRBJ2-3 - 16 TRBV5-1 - TGCGCCAGCAGCTTGGATGCGGCAGGGGACACAGATACGCAGTATTTT CASSLDAAGDTDTQYF
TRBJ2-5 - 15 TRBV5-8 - TGTGCCAGCAGTTACGGACAGCGGTACCAAGAGACCCAGTACTTC CASSYGQRYQETQYF
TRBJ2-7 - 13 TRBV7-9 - TGTGCCAGCAGCTTTGAGGGGGGGTACGAGCAGTACTTC CASSFEGGYEQYF
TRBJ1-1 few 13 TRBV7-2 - TGTGCCAGCAGCTTTAATCGGAACACTGAAGCTTTCTTT CASSFNRNTEAFF
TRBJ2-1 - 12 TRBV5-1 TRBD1 TGCGCCAGCAGCTTACAGGGGAGTGAGCAGTTCTTC CASSLQGSEQFF
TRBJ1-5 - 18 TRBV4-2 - TGTGCCAGCAGCCAAGAAAGATTGGGGGTGTTCGACAATCAGCCCCAGCATTTT CASSQERLGVFDNQPQHF
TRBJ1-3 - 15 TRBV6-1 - TGTGCCAGCAGTGAAGGGTCTAGCACTGGAAACACCATATATTTT CASSEGSSTGNTIYF
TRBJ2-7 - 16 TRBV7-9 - TGTGCCAGCAGCCAGCCACAGGATTGCATCAGATGCGAGCAGTACTTC CASSQPQDCIRCEQYF
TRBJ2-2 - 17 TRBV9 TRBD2 TGTGCCAGCAGCGTAGGGGGACTAGCGGCGAACACCGGGGAGCTGTTTTTT CASSVGGLAANTGELFF
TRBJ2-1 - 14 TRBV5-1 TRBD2 TGCGCCAGCAGCTTCGGACTAGCGGTACATGAGCAGTTCTTC CASSFGLAVHEQFF
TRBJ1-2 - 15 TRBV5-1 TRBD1 TGCGCCAGCAGCTTGGCCAGTAGGGGACAGCTCGGCTACACCTTC CASSLASRGQLGYTF
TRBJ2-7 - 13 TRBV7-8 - TGTGCCAGCAGCTTAATGGGACAAACGATGCAGTACTTC CASSLMGQTMQYF
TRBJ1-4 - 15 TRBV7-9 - TGTGCCATACAAGAGGGCTCTTCAACTAATGAAAAACTGTTTTTT CAIQEGSSTNEKLFF
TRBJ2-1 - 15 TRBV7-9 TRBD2 TGTGCCAGCAGCCCTCTACAGCGGGAGCTTAATGAGCAGTTCTTC CASSPLQRELNEQFF
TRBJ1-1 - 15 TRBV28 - TGTGCCAGCAGTTGGCCGGGACGGCCGAACACTGAAGCTTTCTTT CASSWPGRPNTEAFF
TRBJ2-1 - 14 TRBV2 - TGTGCCAGCAGTGAAGATAGCTCCTACAATGAGCAGTTCTTC CASSEDSSYNEQFF
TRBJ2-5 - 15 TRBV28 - TGTGCCAGCAGCCAACCGGGCTCTCCCCCGGAGACCCAGTACTTC CASSQPGSPPETQYF
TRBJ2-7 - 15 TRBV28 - TGTGCCAGCAGTCCGCCAGGGAAACCCGTCCCGGAGCAGTACTTC CASSPPGKPVPEQYF
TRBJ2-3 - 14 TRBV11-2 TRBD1 TGTGCCAGCAGCTTTTGGGACAGGGCTAATACGCAGTATTTT CASSFWDRANTQYF
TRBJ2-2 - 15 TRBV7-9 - TGTGCCAGCAGTTACAGGGAGGACGGGGCCGGGGAGCTGTTTTTT CASSYREDGAGELFF